The TCR beta chain under discussion was sequenced for a study of blood T cells in healthy people across ages. General study results and limits: Per million T cells, TCR beta diversity dropped about linearly as age rose.

The authors ran a second PCR of 7 to 11 cycles using a sample-barcoded 5' primer and a J-beta primer mix. A tag from a template-switch adaptor with 12 random nucleotides marked each cDNA molecule. TCRdb re-analysed the 5' RACE reads in MiXCR, keeping a single row per CDR3 protein. Seen here are hundreds of thousands of distinct CDR3 sequences, roughly 49% observed once, and the top ten hold 30% to 35%. Extracted total RNA amounted to at least 5.5 micrograms for each sample. The CDR3 consists of 13 residues. V lost 7 bases to trimming and J lost 2 bases; unmatched junction nucleotides: 2. The V gene's germline CDR1 is LGHDT and CDR2 YNNKEL (reference sequence). There are a few counts of this clonotype. Its cognate antigen is unknown.

The sample taken for sequencing was blood. The sequence was collected from a woman aged 60-75 years in good health. The rearrangement uses TRBV3-1 and TRBJ2-1; 7 positions agree with TRBD2. This CDR3 reads CASTGTTYNEQFF. The CDR3 region has the DNA TGTGCCAGCACCGGGACTACCTACAATGAGCAGTTCTTC.